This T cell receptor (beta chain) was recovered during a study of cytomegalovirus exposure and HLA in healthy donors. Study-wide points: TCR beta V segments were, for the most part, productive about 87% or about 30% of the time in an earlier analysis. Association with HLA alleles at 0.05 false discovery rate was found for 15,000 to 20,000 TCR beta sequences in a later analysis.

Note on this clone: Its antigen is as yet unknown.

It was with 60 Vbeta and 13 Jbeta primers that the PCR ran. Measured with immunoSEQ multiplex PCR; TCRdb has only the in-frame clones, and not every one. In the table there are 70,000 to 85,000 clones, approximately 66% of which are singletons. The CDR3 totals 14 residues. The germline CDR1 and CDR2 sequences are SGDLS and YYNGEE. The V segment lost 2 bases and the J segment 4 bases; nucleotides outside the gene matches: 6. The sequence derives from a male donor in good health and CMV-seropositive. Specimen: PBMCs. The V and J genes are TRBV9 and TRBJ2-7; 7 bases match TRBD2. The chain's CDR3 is CASSVGGGRYEQYF. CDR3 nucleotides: TGTGCCAGCAGCGTGGGGGGGGGAAGATACGAGCAGTACTTC. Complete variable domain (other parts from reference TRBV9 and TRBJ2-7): DSGVTQTPKHLITATGQRVTLRCSPRSGDLSVYWYQQSLDQGLQFLIQYYNGEERAKGNILERFSAQQFPDLHSELNLSSLELGDSALYFCASSVGGGRYEQYFGPGTRLTVT.